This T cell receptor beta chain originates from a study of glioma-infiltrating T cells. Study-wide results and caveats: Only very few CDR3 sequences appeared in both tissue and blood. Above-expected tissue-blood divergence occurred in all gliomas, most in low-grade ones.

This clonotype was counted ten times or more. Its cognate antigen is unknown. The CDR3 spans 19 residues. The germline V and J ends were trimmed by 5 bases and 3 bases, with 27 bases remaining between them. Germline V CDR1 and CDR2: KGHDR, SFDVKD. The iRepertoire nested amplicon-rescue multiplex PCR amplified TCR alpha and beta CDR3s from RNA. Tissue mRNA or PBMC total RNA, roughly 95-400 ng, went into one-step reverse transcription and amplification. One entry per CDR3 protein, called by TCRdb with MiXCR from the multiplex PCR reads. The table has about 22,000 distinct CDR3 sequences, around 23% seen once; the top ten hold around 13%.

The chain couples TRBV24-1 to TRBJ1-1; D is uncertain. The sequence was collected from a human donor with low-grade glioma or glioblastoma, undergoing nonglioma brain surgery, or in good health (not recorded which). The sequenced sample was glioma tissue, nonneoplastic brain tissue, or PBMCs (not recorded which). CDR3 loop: CATSAYLGRTASADTEAFF. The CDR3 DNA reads TGTGCCACCAGTGCCTATTTGGGGAGGACGGCGTCGGCAGACACTGAAGCTTTCTTT.